Listed below are T cell receptor beta chains from one sample, sequenced in a study of blood T cell repertoires in COVID-19. The protocol was immunoSEQ multiplex PCR, while the TCRdb copy is restricted to in-frame clones and leaves out a portion. This sample carries approximately 250,000 clones, 85% to 95% of them seen once, and the ten largest clones take less than 3.5%. The sequenced sample was PBMCs or T cells enriched from blood (not recorded which). The origin of the receptors is a man aged 35-49 years who had been exposed to COVID-19. CDR3s include the opening cysteine and the closing phenylalanine or tryptophan. Each record gives: V gene, D gene, J gene, clone size, CDR3 protein, CDR3 DNA. D genes are given only for firm matches. Clone size is not always given. Where it is, it says once, few, many or a class for expanded clones.

v_gene: TRBV27
d_gene: TRBD1
j_gene: TRBJ2-7
abundance: .
CDR3aa: CASSFSTGTGVYEQYF
CDR3nt: TGTGCCAGCAGTTTTTCCACCGGGACAGGGGTCTACGAGCAGTACTTC

v_gene: TRBV28
d_gene: .
j_gene: TRBJ2-1
abundance: .
CDR3aa: CASSGLSYNEQFF
CDR3nt: TGTGCCAGCAGTGGACTATCCTACAATGAGCAGTTCTTC

v_gene: TRBV11-3
d_gene: .
j_gene: TRBJ2-2
abundance: .
CDR3aa: CASSSRGSNTGELFF
CDR3nt: TGTGCCAGCAGCTCTCGGGGTTCGAACACCGGGGAGCTGTTTTTT

v_gene: TRBV27
d_gene: .
j_gene: TRBJ2-7
abundance: .
CDR3aa: CASGRGHEQYF
CDR3nt: TGTGCCAGCGGAAGGGGTCACGAGCAGTACTTC

v_gene: TRBV19
d_gene: TRBD1
j_gene: TRBJ1-1
abundance: .
CDR3aa: CASSMPGQQAFF
CDR3nt: TGTGCCAGTAGTATGCCGGGACAGCAAGCTTTCTTT

v_gene: TRBV2
d_gene: TRBD2
j_gene: TRBJ2-7
abundance: once
CDR3aa: CASSVSSGTYEQYF
CDR3nt: TGTGCCAGCAGTGTCTCTAGCGGGACCTACGAGCAGTACTTC

v_gene: TRBV4-2
d_gene: .
j_gene: TRBJ1-4
abundance: .
CDR3aa: CASSRYVGRNEKLFF
CDR3nt: TGTGCCAGCAGTCGATACGTGGGCCGGAATGAAAAACTGTTTTTT

v_gene: TRBV7-9
d_gene: TRBD1
j_gene: TRBJ2-4
abundance: .
CDR3aa: CASGPGGAKNIQYF
CDR3nt: TGTGCCAGCGGACCAGGGGGAGCCAAAAACATTCAGTACTTC

v_gene: TRBV9
d_gene: TRBD2
j_gene: TRBJ2-7
abundance: .
CDR3aa: CASSPTIAGVSEQYF
CDR3nt: TGTGCCAGCAGCCCGACGATAGCGGGAGTAAGTGAGCAGTACTTC

v_gene: TRBV7-2
d_gene: .
j_gene: TRBJ1-2
abundance: .
CDR3aa: CASTPELGNYGYTF
CDR3nt: TGTGCCAGCACCCCGGAACTAGGCAACTATGGCTACACCTTC

v_gene: TRBV3-1/TRBV3-2
d_gene: .
j_gene: TRBJ2-2
abundance: .
CDR3aa: CASSQGLASTGELFF
CDR3nt: TGTGCCAGCAGCCAAGGCCTCGCTAGCACCGGGGAGCTGTTTTTT

v_gene: TRBV11-2
d_gene: .
j_gene: TRBJ2-3
abundance: .
CDR3aa: CASSSTGLFTDTQYF
CDR3nt: TGTGCCAGCAGTTCTACAGGGTTGTTCACAGATACGCAGTATTTT

v_gene: TRBV29-1
d_gene: TRBD1
j_gene: TRBJ2-5
abundance: .
CDR3aa: CSGDRGSQETQYF
CDR3nt: TGCAGCGGGGACAGGGGGTCCCAAGAGACCCAGTACTTC

v_gene: TRBV24-1
d_gene: .
j_gene: TRBJ2-1
abundance: .
CDR3aa: CATSDFSLGGNEQFF
CDR3nt: TGTGCCACCAGTGATTTTAGCCTTGGCGGCAATGAGCAGTTCTTC

v_gene: TRBV9
d_gene: .
j_gene: TRBJ2-2
abundance: .
CDR3aa: CASSVATGELFF
CDR3nt: TGTGCCAGCAGCGTAGCTACCGGGGAGCTGTTTTTT

v_gene: TRBV4-3
d_gene: .
j_gene: TRBJ2-2
abundance: .
CDR3aa: CASSLLPGGMSDTGELFF
CDR3nt: TGCGCCAGCAGCCTCCTCCCAGGGGGGATGTCCGACACCGGGGAGCTGTTTTTT

v_gene: TRBV10-2
d_gene: .
j_gene: TRBJ2-7
abundance: .
CDR3aa: CASSDVNYEQYF
CDR3nt: TGCGCCAGCAGTGATGTAAACTACGAGCAGTACTTC

v_gene: TRBV5-1
d_gene: TRBD1
j_gene: TRBJ1-1
abundance: .
CDR3aa: CASSFGQGFEAFF
CDR3nt: TGCGCCAGCAGCTTCGGACAGGGTTTTGAAGCTTTCTTT

v_gene: TRBV5-1
d_gene: TRBD2
j_gene: TRBJ2-1
abundance: once
CDR3aa: CASSQTSGEVNEQFF
CDR3nt: TGCGCCAGCAGCCAGACTAGCGGGGAGGTCAATGAGCAGTTCTTC

v_gene: TRBV20-1
d_gene: TRBD1
j_gene: TRBJ1-1
abundance: .
CDR3aa: CSASAGGTTEAFF
CDR3nt: TGCAGTGCTAGTGCAGGGGGCACCACTGAAGCTTTCTTT

v_gene: TRBV7-8
d_gene: .
j_gene: TRBJ2-7
abundance: once
CDR3aa: CASSQMDFSYEQYF
CDR3nt: TGTGCCAGCAGCCAAATGGACTTCTCCTACGAGCAGTACTTC

v_gene: TRBV28
d_gene: .
j_gene: TRBJ1-5
abundance: .
CDR3aa: CASSLLAADDQPQHF
CDR3nt: TGTGCCAGCAGTTTATTGGCAGCGGATGACCAGCCCCAGCATTTT

v_gene: TRBV7-2
d_gene: .
j_gene: TRBJ1-2
abundance: once
CDR3aa: CASSLGSARANYGYTF
CDR3nt: TGTGCCAGCAGCTTAGGGTCGGCCAGGGCTAACTATGGCTACACCTTC

v_gene: TRBV7-2
d_gene: .
j_gene: TRBJ2-2
abundance: .
CDR3aa: CASSFDRLGELFF
CDR3nt: TGTGCCAGCAGCTTCGACAGGCTCGGGGAGCTGTTTTTT

v_gene: TRBV25-1
d_gene: TRBD1
j_gene: TRBJ1-1
abundance: once
CDR3aa: CASRNRGEAFF
CDR3nt: TGTGCCAGCAGAAACAGGGGGGAAGCTTTCTTT

v_gene: TRBV28
d_gene: TRBD1
j_gene: TRBJ2-1
abundance: .
CDR3aa: CASSSENTGGLQNEQFF
CDR3nt: TGTGCCAGCAGTTCCGAGAACACAGGGGGCCTACAGAATGAGCAGTTCTTC

v_gene: TRBV7-9
d_gene: .
j_gene: TRBJ2-2
abundance: .
CDR3aa: CASSLGGMEGANTGELFF
CDR3nt: TGTGCCAGCAGCTTAGGGGGGATGGAGGGAGCGAACACCGGGGAGCTGTTTTTT

v_gene: TRBV29-1
d_gene: TRBD1
j_gene: TRBJ2-7
abundance: .
CDR3aa: CSVRGGDLSEQYF
CDR3nt: TGCAGCGTCCGAGGGGGCGATTTATCCGAGCAGTACTTC

v_gene: TRBV28
d_gene: TRBD1
j_gene: TRBJ2-1
abundance: .
CDR3aa: CASTVSTGAYNEQFF
CDR3nt: TGTGCCAGCACCGTTTCCACAGGGGCCTACAATGAGCAGTTCTTC

v_gene: TRBV29-1
d_gene: TRBD1
j_gene: TRBJ1-1
abundance: .
CDR3aa: CSGTGPNTEAFF
CDR3nt: TGCAGCGGGACAGGGCCGAACACTGAAGCTTTCTTT

v_gene: TRBV4-3
d_gene: .
j_gene: TRBJ1-2
abundance: .
CDR3aa: CASSQDVGFNYGYTF
CDR3nt: TGCGCCAGCAGCCAAGATGTGGGCTTCAACTATGGCTACACCTTC

v_gene: TRBV12-5
d_gene: .
j_gene: TRBJ2-1
abundance: .
CDR3aa: CASAWGDGPYNEQFF
CDR3nt: TGTGCTAGTGCCTGGGGGGACGGACCTTACAATGAGCAGTTCTTC

v_gene: TRBV4-1
d_gene: .
j_gene: TRBJ1-1
abundance: .
CDR3aa: CASSPDRGGVTEAFF
CDR3nt: TGCGCCAGCAGCCCTGACCGGGGAGGGGTCACTGAAGCTTTCTTT

v_gene: TRBV6-5
d_gene: .
j_gene: TRBJ2-7
abundance: .
CDR3aa: CASRSYRTNFYEQYF
CDR3nt: TGTGCCAGCAGGAGTTACAGGACTAACTTCTACGAGCAGTACTTC

v_gene: TRBV4-1
d_gene: .
j_gene: TRBJ2-1
abundance: .
CDR3aa: CASSPPGSSMYEQFF
CDR3nt: TGCGCCAGCAGCCCCCCTGGTAGTTCTATGTATGAGCAGTTCTTC

v_gene: TRBV7-2
d_gene: TRBD2
j_gene: TRBJ2-5
abundance: .
CDR3aa: CASSPRGLAGVGETQYF
CDR3nt: TGTGCCAGCAGCCCGAGAGGACTAGCGGGAGTCGGAGAGACCCAGTACTTC

v_gene: TRBV7-7
d_gene: TRBD1
j_gene: TRBJ1-2
abundance: .
CDR3aa: CASSLIWDRPNYGYTF
CDR3nt: TGTGCTAGCAGCTTAATCTGGGACAGGCCAAACTATGGCTACACCTTC

v_gene: TRBV19
d_gene: TRBD2
j_gene: TRBJ2-3
abundance: .
CDR3aa: CASSTWTSGTDTQYF
CDR3nt: TGTGCCAGTAGTACCTGGACTAGCGGCACAGATACGCAGTATTTT

v_gene: TRBV7-8
d_gene: TRBD1
j_gene: TRBJ1-6
abundance: .
CDR3aa: CASSLPPGGQPLDSPLHF
CDR3nt: TGTGCCAGCAGCTTACCACCAGGGGGTCAACCACTAGATTCACCCCTCCACTTT

v_gene: TRBV6-2/TRBV6-3
d_gene: TRBD1
j_gene: TRBJ1-1
abundance: .
CDR3aa: CASNPGQGRTEAFF
CDR3nt: TGTGCCAGCAACCCGGGACAGGGAAGAACTGAAGCTTTCTTT

v_gene: TRBV24-1
d_gene: .
j_gene: TRBJ2-5
abundance: .
CDR3aa: CATSDLGTPQETQYF
CDR3nt: TGTGCCACCAGTGATTTGGGGACACCACAAGAGACCCAGTACTTC

v_gene: TRBV13
d_gene: TRBD1
j_gene: TRBJ1-2
abundance: .
CDR3aa: CASREGQGADGYTF
CDR3nt: TGTGCCAGCAGAGAGGGGCAGGGGGCTGATGGCTACACCTTC

v_gene: TRBV6-2/TRBV6-3
d_gene: TRBD2
j_gene: TRBJ2-3
abundance: once
CDR3aa: CASSGLAGSDTQYF
CDR3nt: TGTGCCAGCAGTGGCCTAGCGGGATCAGATACGCAGTATTTT

v_gene: TRBV2
d_gene: .
j_gene: TRBJ1-2
abundance: .
CDR3aa: CASRDGEGYTF
CDR3nt: TGTGCCAGCAGGGATGGGGAGGGCTACACCTTC

v_gene: TRBV9
d_gene: .
j_gene: TRBJ1-4
abundance: .
CDR3aa: CASSTSGSVNEKLFF
CDR3nt: TGTGCCAGCAGCACCTCCGGGTCCGTTAATGAAAAACTGTTTTTT

v_gene: TRBV12-3/TRBV12-4
d_gene: .
j_gene: TRBJ2-3
abundance: .
CDR3aa: CASNFNTDTQYF
CDR3nt: TGTGCCAGCAATTTTAACACAGATACGCAGTATTTT

v_gene: TRBV19
d_gene: .
j_gene: TRBJ1-1
abundance: .
CDR3aa: CASSIAVRDRHTEAFF
CDR3nt: TGTGCCAGTAGTATTGCCGTCAGGGATCGGCACACTGAAGCTTTCTTT

v_gene: TRBV12-5
d_gene: .
j_gene: TRBJ2-2
abundance: .
CDR3aa: CASGLHTGELFF
CDR3nt: TGTGCTAGTGGTCTTCACACCGGGGAGCTGTTTTTT

v_gene: TRBV4-2
d_gene: TRBD1
j_gene: TRBJ1-4
abundance: .
CDR3aa: CASSQESWTGDEKLFF
CDR3nt: TGTGCCAGCAGCCAAGAATCTTGGACAGGGGATGAAAAACTGTTTTTT

v_gene: TRBV28
d_gene: TRBD2
j_gene: TRBJ2-5
abundance: once
CDR3aa: CASSSALAGDPQETQYF
CDR3nt: TGTGCCAGCAGTTCCGCACTAGCGGGAGATCCCCAAGAGACCCAGTACTTC

v_gene: TRBV4-1
d_gene: TRBD1
j_gene: TRBJ1-6
abundance: .
CDR3aa: CASSQDRGQGDSLHF
CDR3nt: TGCGCCAGCAGCCAAGATCGGGGACAGGGTGATTCCCTCCACTTT

v_gene: TRBV3-1/TRBV3-2
d_gene: .
j_gene: TRBJ1-1
abundance: .
CDR3aa: CASSHRTALAFF
CDR3nt: TGTGCCAGCAGCCATCGGACAGCTCTGGCTTTCTTT